This TCR beta chain was recorded in a study of cytomegalovirus exposure and HLA in healthy donors. General observations from the study: CMV serostatus was the only recorded immune exposure for donors. Sequencing artifact likely explains a cluster of highly shared sequence variants. The authors reported that TCR beta sequences could predict HLA-A and HLA-B alleles. These predictions were accurate for most subjects in the first cohort.

Healthy bone marrow donors formed the donor group. J gave up 10 bases and V 5 bases, and 4 bases lay outside the gene matches. This CDR3 comprises 13 residues. CDR1 is SEHNR and CDR2 is FQNEAQ in the germline V gene (reference sequence). The PCR used 60 Vbeta and 13 Jbeta primers. Some clones are missing from TCRdb's copy, which holds only in-frame ones; the method was immunoSEQ multiplex PCR. The sample holds roughly 43,000 clones, about 60% seen once. A remark on this clone: Its specificity is unknown.

The sample consisted of PBMCs. The V call is TRBV7-9, the J call TRBJ2-1, with 11 bases identical to TRBD2. The TCR was taken from a human donor in good health. The CDR3 protein is CASSPWTSGEQFF. The CDR3 DNA sequence: TGTGCCAGCAGCCCGTGGACTAGCGGGGAGCAGTTCTTC. Looking up the rest from reference TRBV7-9 and TRBJ2-1 gives the full variable domain: DTGVSQNPRHKITKRGQNVTFRCDPISEHNRLYWYRQTLGQGPEFLTYFQNEAQLEKSRLLSDRFSAERPKGSFSTLEIQRTEQGDSAMYLCASSPWTSGEQFFGPGTRLTVL.